Listed below are T cell receptor beta chains from one sample, sequenced in a study of response to subunit inactivated influenza vaccine. MiXCR, run by TCRdb on the RT-PCR reads, gives a single entry per CDR3 protein. The data hold around 520,000 distinct CDR3 sequences, with 10% to 15% observed a single time. The sample here was PBMCs from blood, taken on the day of vaccination. These receptors were collected from a man between 50 and 59 years old who received an inactivated influenza vaccine. Both conserved end residues are part of each CDR3. Fields, in order: clone size, J gene, V gene, D gene, CDR3 DNA, CDR3 protein. The D gene is left open where the match is weak. Where a row states a size, it is once, few, many or the class of an expanded clone; other rows omit it.

>many|TRBJ2-7|TRBV5-1|TRBD1
TGCGCCAGCAGCTCAGGACAGGGTCTGTACGAGCAGTACTTC
CASSSGQGLYEQYF
>few|TRBJ2-1|TRBV4-2|.
TGTGCCAGCAGCCAAGAAGAGGGAGAAAGCTACAATGAGCAGTTCTTC
CASSQEEGESYNEQFF
>.|TRBJ2-7|TRBV7-2|.
TGTGCCAGCAGCTTTAAATTGGGGGGGCAGGACTCCTACGAGCAGTACTTC
CASSFKLGGQDSYEQYF
>.|TRBJ2-5|TRBV12-3/TRBV12-4|TRBD1
TGTGCCAGCAGTTTAGCGCCGGGACAGGGGGGAGAGACCCAGTACTTC
CASSLAPGQGGETQYF
>many|TRBJ1-1|TRBV5-1|.
TGCGCCAGCAGCTTGGAGGAGGCAGGAGTGACTGAAGCTTTCTTT
CASSLEEAGVTEAFF
>.|TRBJ2-3|TRBV29-1|TRBD2
TGCAGCACATCTAGCGGCAGCACAGATACGCAGTATTTT
CSTSSGSTDTQYF
>.|TRBJ2-6|TRBV7-2|.
TGTGCCAGCAGCTCCCAGACTACTGGGGCCAACGTCCTGACTTTC
CASSSQTTGANVLTF
>many|TRBJ2-7|TRBV28|.
TGTGCCAGCAGTTCCCGATCGACAGCGCTCTACGAGCAGTACTTC
CASSSRSTALYEQYF
>few|TRBJ2-5|TRBV25-1|.
TGTGCCAGCAGTGATGTAAACCAAGAGACCCAGTACTTC
CASSDVNQETQYF
>few|TRBJ2-5|TRBV7-9|TRBD1
TGTGCCAGCAGCCCGAGAAGGGACAGGGGGCCAGAGACCCAGTACTTC
CASSPRRDRGPETQYF
>few|TRBJ1-5|TRBV20-1|.
TGCAGTGCTGGGGGGATCGATCAGCCCCAGCATTTT
CSAGGIDQPQHF
>.|TRBJ1-5|TRBV20-1|TRBD1
TGCAGTGCTGCCGGGACAGGGGGCCTTTTTAGCAATCAGCCCCAGCATTTT
CSAAGTGGLFSNQPQHF
>many|TRBJ2-7|TRBV5-1|TRBD2
TGCGCCAGCAGCTTGGCCATCTATTATACAAGCGGGGGCAGAGAGCAGTACTTC
CASSLAIYYTSGGREQYF
>few|TRBJ2-7|TRBV20-1|.
TGCAGTGCCACCCGGACAGACACCTACGAGCAGTACTTC
CSATRTDTYEQYF
>many|TRBJ1-1|TRBV3-1|.
TGTGCCAGCAGCCCGGGAGCTAACACTGAAGCTTTCTTT
CASSPGANTEAFF
>.|TRBJ1-6|TRBV6-5|.
TGTGCCAGCAGTTACTCAGGGAAAACTAATTCACCCCTCCACTTT
CASSYSGKTNSPLHF
>many|TRBJ2-5|TRBV6-1|.
TGTGCCACCATGCGGTCTGGAGTAGAGACCCAGTACTTC
CATMRSGVETQYF
>.|TRBJ2-5|TRBV27|TRBD1
TGTGCCAGCAGTCCGGACAGGGGAGAAGAGACCCAGTACTTC
CASSPDRGEETQYF
>.|TRBJ2-5|TRBV5-1|.
TGCGCCAGCAGCTTGGGGGCAATCCAAGAGACCCAGTACTTC
CASSLGAIQETQYF